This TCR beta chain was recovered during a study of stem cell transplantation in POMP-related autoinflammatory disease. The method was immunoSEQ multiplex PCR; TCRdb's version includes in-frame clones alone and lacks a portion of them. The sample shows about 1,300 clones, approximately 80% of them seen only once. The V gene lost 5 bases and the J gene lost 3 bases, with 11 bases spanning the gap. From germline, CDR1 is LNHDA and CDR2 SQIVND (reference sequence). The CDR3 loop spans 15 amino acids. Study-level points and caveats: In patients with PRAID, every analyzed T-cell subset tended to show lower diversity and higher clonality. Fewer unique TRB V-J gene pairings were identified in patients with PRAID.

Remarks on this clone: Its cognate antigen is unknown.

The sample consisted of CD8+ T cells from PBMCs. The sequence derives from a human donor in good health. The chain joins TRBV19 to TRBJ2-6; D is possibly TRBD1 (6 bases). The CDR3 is CASSLTGSGANVLTF. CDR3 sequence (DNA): TGTGCCAGTAGTCTAACAGGGAGTGGGGCCAACGTCCTGACTTTC.